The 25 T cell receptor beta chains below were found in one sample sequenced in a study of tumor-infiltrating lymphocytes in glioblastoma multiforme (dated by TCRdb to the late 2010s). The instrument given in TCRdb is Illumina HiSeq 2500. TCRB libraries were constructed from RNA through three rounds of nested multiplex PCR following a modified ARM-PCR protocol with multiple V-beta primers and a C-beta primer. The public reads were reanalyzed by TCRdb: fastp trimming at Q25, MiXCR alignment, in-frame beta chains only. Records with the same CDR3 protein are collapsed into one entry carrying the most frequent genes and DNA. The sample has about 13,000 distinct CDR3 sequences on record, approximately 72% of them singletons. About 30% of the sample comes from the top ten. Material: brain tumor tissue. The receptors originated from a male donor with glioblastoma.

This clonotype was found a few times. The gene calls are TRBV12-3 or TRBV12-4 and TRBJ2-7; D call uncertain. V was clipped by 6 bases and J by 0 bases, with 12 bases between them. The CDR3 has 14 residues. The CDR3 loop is CASSPGGVSYEQYF. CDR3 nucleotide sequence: TGTGCCAGCAGCCCAGGTGGAGTCTCCTACGAGCAGTACTTC.

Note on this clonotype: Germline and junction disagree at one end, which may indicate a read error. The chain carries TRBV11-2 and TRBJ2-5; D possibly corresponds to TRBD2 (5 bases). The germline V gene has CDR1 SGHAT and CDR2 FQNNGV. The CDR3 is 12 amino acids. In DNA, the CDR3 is TGTGCCAGCAGACACCCGCCCGGGAACCAGTATTTC. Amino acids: CASRHPPGNQYF.

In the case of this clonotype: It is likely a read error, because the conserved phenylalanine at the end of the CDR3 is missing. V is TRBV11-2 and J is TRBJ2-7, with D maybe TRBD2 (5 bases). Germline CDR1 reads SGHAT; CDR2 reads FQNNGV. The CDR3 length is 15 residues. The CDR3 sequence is CVSSFSSLAIYEQYL. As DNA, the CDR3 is TGTGTCAGCAGCTTCTCTAGCCTAGCAATATACGAGCAGTACCTC.

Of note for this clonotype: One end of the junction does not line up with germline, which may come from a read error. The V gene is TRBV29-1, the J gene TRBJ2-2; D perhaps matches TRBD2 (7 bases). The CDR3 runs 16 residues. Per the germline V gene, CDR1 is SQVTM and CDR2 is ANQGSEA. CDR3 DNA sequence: TGCAGCGTCAAGCGTCCGGGGGGCGAGACAACCGAGGAGCTGTTTTTT. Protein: CSVKRPGGETTEELFF.

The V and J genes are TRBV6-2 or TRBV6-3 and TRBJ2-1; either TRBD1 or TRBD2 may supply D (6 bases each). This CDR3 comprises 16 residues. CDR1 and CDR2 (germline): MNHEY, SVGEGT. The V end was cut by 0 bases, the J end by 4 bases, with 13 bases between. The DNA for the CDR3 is TGTGCCAGCAGTTACTCAGGGGGGACTCTTTACAATGAGCAGTTCTTC. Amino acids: CASSYSGGTLYNEQFF.

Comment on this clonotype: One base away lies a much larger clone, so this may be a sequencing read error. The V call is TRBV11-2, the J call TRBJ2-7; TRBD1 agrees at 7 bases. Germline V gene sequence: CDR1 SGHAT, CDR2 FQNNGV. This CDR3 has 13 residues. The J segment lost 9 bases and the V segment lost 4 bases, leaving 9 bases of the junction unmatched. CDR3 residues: CASSSYTGDGQYF. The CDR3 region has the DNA TGTGCCAGCAGCTCCTATACAGGGGACGGGCAGTACTTC.

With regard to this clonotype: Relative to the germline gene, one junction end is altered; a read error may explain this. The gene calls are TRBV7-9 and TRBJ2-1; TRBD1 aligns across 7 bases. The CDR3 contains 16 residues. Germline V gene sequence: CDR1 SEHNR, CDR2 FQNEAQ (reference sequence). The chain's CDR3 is CTSSSTGEGTHNEQFF. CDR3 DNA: TGTACCAGCAGCTCTACAGGGGAAGGGACCCACAATGAGCAGTTCTTC.

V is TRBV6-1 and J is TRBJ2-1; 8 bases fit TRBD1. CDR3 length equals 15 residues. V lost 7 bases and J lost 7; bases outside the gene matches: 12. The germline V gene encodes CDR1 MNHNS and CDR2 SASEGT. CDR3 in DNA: TGTGCCAGCATACCTCAGGAGGGACAGGCAAATGAGCAGTTCTTC. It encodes CASIPQEGQANEQFF.

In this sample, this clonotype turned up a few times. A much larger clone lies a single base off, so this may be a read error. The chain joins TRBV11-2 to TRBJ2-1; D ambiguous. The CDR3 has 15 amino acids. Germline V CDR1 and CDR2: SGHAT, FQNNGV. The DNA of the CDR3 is TGTGTCAGCAGCTTAATCTGGGGAAGGAACGATGAGCAGTTCTTC. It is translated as CVSSLIWGRNDEQFF.

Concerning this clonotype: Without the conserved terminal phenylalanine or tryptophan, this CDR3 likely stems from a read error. The CDR3 here is CASSSRGARTNEQFL. For the CDR3, the DNA is TGTGCCAGCAGCTCCAGGGGCGCGAGGACCAATGAGCAGTTCCTC. The chain joins TRBV7-3 to TRBJ2-1, with D possibly TRBD1 on 6 matching bases. The CDR3 length is 15 residues. V lost 4 bases to trimming and J lost 6 bases, with 16 bases between them. Germline V CDR1 and CDR2: SGHTA, FQGTGA.

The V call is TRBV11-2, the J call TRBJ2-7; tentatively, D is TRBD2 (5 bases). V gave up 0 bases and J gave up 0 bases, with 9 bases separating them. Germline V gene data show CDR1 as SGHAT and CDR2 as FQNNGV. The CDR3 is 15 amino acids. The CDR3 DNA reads TGTGCCAGCAGCTTAGAGTCAGAGGGCTCCTACGAGCAGTACTTC. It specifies CASSLESEGSYEQYF.

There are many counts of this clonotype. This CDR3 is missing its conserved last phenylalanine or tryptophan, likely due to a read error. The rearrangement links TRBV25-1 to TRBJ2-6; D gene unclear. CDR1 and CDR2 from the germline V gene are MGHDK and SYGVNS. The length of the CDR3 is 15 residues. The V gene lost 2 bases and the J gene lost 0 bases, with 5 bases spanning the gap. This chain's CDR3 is CASSESHSGANVLTL. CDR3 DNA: TGTGCCAGCAGTGAAAGTCACTCTGGGGCCAACGTCCTGACTCTC.

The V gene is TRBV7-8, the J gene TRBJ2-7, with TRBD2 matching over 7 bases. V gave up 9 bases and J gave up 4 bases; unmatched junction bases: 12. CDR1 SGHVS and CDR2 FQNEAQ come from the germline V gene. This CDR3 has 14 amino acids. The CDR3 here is CARGLATGGYEQYF. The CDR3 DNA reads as TGTGCCAGGGGCTTAGCGACGGGGGGTTACGAGCAGTACTTC.

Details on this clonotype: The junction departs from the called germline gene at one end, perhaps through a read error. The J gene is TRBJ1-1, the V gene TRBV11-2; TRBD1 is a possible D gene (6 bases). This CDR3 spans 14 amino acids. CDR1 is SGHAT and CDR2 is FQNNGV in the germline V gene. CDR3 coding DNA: TGTGTCAGCAGCTTAGATATAGGGGGGACTGAAGCTTTCTTT. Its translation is CVSSLDIGGTEAFF.

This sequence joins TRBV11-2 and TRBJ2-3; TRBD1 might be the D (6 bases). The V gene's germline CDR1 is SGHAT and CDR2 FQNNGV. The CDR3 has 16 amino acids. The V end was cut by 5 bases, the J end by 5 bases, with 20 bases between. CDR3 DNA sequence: TGTGCCAGCAGCCCACTCCGATCAGGGGTAGTAGATACGCAGTATTTT. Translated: CASSPLRSGVVDTQYF.

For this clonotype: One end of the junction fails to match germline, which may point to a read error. Here the CDR3 DNA reads TGCAATGCTAGAGACCTGGGGTACGAGCAGTACTTC. Translating it yields CNARDLGYEQYF. The rearrangement joins TRBV20-1 to TRBJ2-7; D call uncertain. The length of the CDR3 is 12 residues. Germline V gene sequence: CDR1 DFQATT, CDR2 SNEGSKA (reference sequence).

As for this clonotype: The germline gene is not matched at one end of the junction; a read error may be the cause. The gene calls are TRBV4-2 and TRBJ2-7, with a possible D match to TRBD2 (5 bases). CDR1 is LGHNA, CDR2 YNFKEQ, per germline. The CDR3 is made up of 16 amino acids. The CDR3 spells CASSQDWVACYYEPYF. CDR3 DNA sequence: TGTGCCAGCAGCCAAGATTGGGTAGCGTGTTACTACGAGCCGTACTTC.

CDR3 in amino acids: CASSLSCARETQYF. CDR3 nucleotides: TGTGCCAGCAGTTTAAGTTGCGCCAGGGAGACCCAGTACTTC. The rearrangement uses TRBV12-3 or TRBV12-4 and TRBJ2-5, with D uncertain. The CDR3 length is 14 residues. V shed 2 bases and J shed 5 bases, with 12 bases lying between them.

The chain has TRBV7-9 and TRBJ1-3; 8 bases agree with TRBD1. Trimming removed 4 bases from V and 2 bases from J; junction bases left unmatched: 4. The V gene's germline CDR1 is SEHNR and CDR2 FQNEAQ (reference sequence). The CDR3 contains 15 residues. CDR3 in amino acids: CASSSPGQAGNTIYF. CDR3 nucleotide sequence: TGTGCCAGCAGCTCGCCGGGACAGGCTGGAAACACCATATATTTT.

The CDR3 DNA follows: TGTGCCAGCAGTCTAATAGGGGGTCGGGCAAGCACAGATACGCAGTATTTT. This sequence encodes CASSLIGGRASTDTQYF. This chain uses TRBV7-8 with TRBJ2-3; tentatively, D is TRBD1 (6 bases). Trimming removed 6 bases at V and 0 bases at J, with 19 bases between. The CDR3 extends over 17 amino acids. The germline gives CDR1 SGHVS, CDR2 FQNEAQ.

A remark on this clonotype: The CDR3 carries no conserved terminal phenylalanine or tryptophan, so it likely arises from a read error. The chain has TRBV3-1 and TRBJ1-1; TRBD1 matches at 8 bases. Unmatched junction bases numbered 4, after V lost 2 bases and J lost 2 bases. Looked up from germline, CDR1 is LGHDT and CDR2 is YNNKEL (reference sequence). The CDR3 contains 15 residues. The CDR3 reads CASSQTDRVNTEAFS. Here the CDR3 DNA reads TGTGCCAGCAGCCAAACGGACAGGGTAAACACTGAAGCTTTCTCT.

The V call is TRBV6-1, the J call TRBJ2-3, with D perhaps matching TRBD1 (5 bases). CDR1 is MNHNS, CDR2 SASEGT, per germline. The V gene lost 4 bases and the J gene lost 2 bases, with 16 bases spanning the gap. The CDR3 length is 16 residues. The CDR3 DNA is TGTGCCAGCAGTGGAGACCCCCAAGGGGACACAGATACGCAGTATTTT. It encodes CASSGDPQGDTDTQYF.

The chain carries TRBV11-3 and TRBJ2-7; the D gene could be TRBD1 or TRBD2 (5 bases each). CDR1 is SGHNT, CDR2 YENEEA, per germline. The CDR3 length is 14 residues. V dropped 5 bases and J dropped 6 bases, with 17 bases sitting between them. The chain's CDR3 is CASSESGRGGEQYF. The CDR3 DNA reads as TGTGCCAGCAGCGAATCGGGACGGGGTGGCGAGCAGTACTTC.

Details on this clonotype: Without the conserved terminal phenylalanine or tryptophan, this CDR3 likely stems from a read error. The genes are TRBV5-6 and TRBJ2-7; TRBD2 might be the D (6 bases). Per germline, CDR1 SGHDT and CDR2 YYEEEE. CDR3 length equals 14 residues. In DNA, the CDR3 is TGCGCCAGCAGCCAGTCGGGGACTTCCTACGAGCAGTACTTA. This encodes CASSQSGTSYEQYL.

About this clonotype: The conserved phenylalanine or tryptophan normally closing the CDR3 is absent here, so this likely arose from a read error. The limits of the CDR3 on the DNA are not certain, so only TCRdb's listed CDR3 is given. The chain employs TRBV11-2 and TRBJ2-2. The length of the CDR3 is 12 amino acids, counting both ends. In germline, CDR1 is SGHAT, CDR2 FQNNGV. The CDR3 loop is CASSQKGREQFI.